Here is one TCR beta chain with its context. The sample originates from a study of OX40 agonist ivuxolimab in advanced cancers. The method was immunoSEQ multiplex PCR; TCRdb's version includes in-frame clones alone and lacks a portion of them. The data show around 77,000 clones, 90% to 95% seen once. J gave up 4 bases and V 0 bases, and 11 bases lay outside the gene matches. CDR1 is SGHDN, CDR2 FVKESK, per germline. CDR3 length equals 17 residues. The receptor was derived from an adult with an advanced solid tumor such as melanoma, head and neck, liver or kidney cancer. The sample in question was CD4+ or CD8+ T cells sorted from blood, obtained in a trial of the OX40 agonist ivuxolimab. V and J are TRBV14 and TRBJ2-5; 7 bases are a match to TRBD2. CDR3 DNA: TGTGCCAGCAGCCAAGAATTTGGGGGAGGGTACGGAGAGACCCAGTACTTC. It yields the protein CASSQEFGGGYGETQYF.